This T cell receptor (beta chain) emerged from a study of blood T cells in healthy people across ages. Whole-study findings and limits: Those diversity estimates obtained from one million T cells were thought to be underestimates.

This CDR3 spans 11 amino acids. Looked up from germline, CDR1 is DFQATT and CDR2 is SNEGSKA (reference sequence). V lost 6 bases to trimming and J lost 8 bases, with 13 bases between them. In regard to this clonotype: Antigen unknown.

For the second PCR, which ran for roughly 7 to 11 cycles, a sample-barcoded 5' primer and a J-beta primer mix were used. Samples each returned at least 2.5 million CDR3-containing paired-end reads. TCRdb reanalysed the 5' RACE reads using MiXCR and keeps one entry per CDR3 protein. The repertoire holds hundreds of thousands of distinct CDR3 sequences, with 44% as singletons. Material: blood. The chain carries TRBV20-1 and TRBJ2-5; the D gene is possibly TRBD2 (5 bases). This sequence originates from a man in his fifties or sixties in good health. CDR3 residues: CSAGLLYTQYF. Written as DNA, the CDR3 is TGCAGTGCCGGACTGCTCTACACCCAGTACTTC.